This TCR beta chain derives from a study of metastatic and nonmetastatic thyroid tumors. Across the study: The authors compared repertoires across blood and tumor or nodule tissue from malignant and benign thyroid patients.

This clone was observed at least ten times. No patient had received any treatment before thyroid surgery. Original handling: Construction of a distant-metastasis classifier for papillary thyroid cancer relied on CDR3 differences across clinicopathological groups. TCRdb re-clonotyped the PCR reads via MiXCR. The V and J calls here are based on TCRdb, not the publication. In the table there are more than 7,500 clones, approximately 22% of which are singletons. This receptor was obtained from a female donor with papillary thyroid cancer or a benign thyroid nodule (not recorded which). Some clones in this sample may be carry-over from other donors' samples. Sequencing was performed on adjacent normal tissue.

The CDR3 loop reads CASSPDGNYGYTF. The CDR3 DNA is TGTGCCAGCAGCCCGGATGGCAACTATGGCTACACCTTC. The rearrangement joins TRBV7-9 to TRBJ1-2, with no clear D. The CDR3 is made up of 13 amino acids. The germline gives CDR1 SEHNR, CDR2 FQNEAQ (reference sequence). The V and J ends lost 5 bases and 2 bases respectively, with 9 bases between them.